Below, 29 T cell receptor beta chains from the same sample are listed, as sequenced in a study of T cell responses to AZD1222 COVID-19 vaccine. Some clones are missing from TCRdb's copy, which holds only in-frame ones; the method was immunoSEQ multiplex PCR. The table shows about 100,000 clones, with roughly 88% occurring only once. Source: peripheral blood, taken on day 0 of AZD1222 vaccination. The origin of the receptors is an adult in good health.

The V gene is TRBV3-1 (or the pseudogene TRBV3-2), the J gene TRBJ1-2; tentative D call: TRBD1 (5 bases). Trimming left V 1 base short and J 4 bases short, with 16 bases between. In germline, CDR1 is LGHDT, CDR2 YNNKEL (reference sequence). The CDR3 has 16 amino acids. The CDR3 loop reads CASSQAWDAGFYGYTF. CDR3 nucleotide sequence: TGTGCCAGCAGCCAAGCCTGGGACGCAGGTTTCTATGGCTACACCTTC.

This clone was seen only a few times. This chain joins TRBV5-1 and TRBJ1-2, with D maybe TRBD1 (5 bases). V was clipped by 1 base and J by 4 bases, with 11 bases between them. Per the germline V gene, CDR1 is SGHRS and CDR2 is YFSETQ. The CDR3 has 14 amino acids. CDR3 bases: TGCGCCAGCAGCTTGTTGCAGGGCGCCTATGGCTACACCTTC. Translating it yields CASSLLQGAYGYTF.

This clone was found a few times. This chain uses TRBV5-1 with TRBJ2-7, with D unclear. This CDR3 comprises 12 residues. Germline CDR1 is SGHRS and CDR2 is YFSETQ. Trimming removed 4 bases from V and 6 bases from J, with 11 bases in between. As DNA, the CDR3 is TGCGCCAGCAGCCGTTCCGGCGGCGAGCAGTACTTC. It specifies CASSRSGGEQYF.

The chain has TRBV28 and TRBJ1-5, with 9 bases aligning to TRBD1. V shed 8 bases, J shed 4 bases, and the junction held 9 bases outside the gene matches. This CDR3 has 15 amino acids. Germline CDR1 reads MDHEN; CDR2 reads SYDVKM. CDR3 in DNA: TGTGCCAGCGTATCACAGGGGGCGGGTAATCAGCCCCAGCATTTT. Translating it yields CASVSQGAGNQPQHF.

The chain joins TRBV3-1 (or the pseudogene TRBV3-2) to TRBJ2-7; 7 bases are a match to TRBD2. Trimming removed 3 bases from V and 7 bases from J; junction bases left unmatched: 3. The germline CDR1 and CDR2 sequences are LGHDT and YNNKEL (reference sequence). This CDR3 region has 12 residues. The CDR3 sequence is CASSHQRDEQYF. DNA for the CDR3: TGTGCCAGCAGCCATCAGCGGGATGAGCAGTACTTC.

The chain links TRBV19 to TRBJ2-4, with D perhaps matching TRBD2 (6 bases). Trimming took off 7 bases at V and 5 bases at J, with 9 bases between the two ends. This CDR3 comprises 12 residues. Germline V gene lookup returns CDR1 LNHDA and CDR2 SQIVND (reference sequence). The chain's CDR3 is CASTPGENIQYF. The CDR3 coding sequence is TGTGCCAGTACGCCGGGAGAAAACATTCAGTACTTC.

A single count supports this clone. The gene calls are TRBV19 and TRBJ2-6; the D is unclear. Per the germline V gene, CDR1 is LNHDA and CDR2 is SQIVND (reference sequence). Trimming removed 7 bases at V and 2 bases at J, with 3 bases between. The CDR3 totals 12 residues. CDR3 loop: CASKAGANVLTF. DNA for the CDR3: TGTGCCAGTAAGGCTGGGGCCAACGTCCTGACTTTC.

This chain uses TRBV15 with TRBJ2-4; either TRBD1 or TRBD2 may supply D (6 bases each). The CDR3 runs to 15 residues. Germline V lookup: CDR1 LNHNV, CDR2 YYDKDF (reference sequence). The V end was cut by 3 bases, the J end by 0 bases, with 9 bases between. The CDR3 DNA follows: TGTGCCACCAGCAGTGGGGGGCCAGCCAAAAACATTCAGTACTTC. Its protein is CATSSGGPAKNIQYF.

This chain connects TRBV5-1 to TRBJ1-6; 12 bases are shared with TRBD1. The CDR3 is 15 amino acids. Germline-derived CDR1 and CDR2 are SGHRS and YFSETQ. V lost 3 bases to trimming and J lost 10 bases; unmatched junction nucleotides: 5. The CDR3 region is CASSSAGQGASPLHF. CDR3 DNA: TGCGCCAGCAGCTCGGCGGGACAGGGGGCCTCACCCCTCCACTTT.

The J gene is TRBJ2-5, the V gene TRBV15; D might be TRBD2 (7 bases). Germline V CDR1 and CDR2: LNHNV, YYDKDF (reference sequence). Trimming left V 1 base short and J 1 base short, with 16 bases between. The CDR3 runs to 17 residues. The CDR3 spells CATSRARAGAPQETQYF. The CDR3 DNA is TGTGCCACCAGCAGAGCCCGGGCGGGGGCGCCCCAAGAGACCCAGTACTTC. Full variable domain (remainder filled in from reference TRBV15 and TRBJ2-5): DAMVIQNPRYQVTQFGKPVTLSCSQTLNHNVMYWYQQKSSQAPKLLFHYYDKDFNNEADTPDNFQSRRPNTSFCFLDIRSPGLGDTAMYLCATSRARAGAPQETQYFGPGTRLLVL.

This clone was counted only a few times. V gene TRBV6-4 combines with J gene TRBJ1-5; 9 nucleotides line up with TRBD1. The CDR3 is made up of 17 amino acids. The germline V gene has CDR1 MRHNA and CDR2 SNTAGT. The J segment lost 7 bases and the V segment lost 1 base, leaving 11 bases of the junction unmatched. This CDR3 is CASSDWRGQGRMQPQHF. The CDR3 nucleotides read TGTGCCAGCAGTGACTGGAGAGGACAGGGGAGGATGCAGCCCCAGCATTTT.

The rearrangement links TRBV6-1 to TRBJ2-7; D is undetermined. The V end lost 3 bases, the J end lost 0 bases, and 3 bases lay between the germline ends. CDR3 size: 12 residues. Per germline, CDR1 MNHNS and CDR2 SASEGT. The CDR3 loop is CASSDPSYEQYF. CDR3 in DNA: TGTGCCAGCAGTGACCCCTCCTACGAGCAGTACTTC.

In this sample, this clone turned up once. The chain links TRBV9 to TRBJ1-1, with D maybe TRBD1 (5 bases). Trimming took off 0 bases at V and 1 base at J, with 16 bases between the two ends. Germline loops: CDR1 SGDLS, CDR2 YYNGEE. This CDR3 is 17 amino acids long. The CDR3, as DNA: TGTGCCAGCAGCGTAGATTCTCCGGGGCAGGAGAACACTGAAGCTTTCTTT. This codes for CASSVDSPGQENTEAFF.

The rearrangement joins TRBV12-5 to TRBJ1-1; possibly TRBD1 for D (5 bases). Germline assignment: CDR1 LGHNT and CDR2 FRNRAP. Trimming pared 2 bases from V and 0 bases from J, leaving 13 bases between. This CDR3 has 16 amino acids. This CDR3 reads CASGLPPGHLNTEAFF. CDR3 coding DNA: TGTGCTAGTGGTTTGCCCCCAGGACACTTGAACACTGAAGCTTTCTTT.

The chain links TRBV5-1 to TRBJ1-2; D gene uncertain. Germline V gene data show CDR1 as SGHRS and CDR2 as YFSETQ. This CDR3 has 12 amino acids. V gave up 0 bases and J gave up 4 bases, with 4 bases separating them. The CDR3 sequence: CASSLVVYGYTF. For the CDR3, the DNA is TGCGCCAGCAGCTTGGTCGTCTATGGCTACACCTTC.

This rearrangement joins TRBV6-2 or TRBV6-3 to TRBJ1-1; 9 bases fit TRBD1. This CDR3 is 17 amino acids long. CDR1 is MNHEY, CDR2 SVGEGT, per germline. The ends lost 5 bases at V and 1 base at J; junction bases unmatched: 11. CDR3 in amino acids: CASSPLKRGQGNTEAFF. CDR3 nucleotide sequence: TGTGCCAGCAGTCCACTTAAACGGGGACAGGGGAACACTGAAGCTTTCTTT.

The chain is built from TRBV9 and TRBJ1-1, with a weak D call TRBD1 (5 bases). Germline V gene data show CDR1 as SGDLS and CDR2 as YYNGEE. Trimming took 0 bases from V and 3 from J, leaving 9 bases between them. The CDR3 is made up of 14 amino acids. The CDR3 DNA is TGTGCCAGCAGCGTAGGTTCGGGGCACACTGAAGCTTTCTTT. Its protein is CASSVGSGHTEAFF.

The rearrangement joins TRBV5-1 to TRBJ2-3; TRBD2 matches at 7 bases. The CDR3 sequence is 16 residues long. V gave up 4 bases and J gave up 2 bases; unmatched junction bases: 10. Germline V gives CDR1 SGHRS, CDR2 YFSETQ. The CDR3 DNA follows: TGCGCCAGCAGCCCGGGAGGTTCCACTTACACAGATACGCAGTATTTT. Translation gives CASSPGGSTYTDTQYF.

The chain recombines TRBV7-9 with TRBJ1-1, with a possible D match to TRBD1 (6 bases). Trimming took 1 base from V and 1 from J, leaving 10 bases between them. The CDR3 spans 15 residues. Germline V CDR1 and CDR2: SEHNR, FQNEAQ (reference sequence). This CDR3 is CASSLVQGSNTEAFF. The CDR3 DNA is TGTGCCAGCAGCTTAGTACAGGGCTCGAACACTGAAGCTTTCTTT.

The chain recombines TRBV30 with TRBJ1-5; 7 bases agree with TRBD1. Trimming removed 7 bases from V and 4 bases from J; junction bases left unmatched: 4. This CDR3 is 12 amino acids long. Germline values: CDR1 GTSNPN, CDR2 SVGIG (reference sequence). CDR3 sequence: CAFRQGNQPQHF. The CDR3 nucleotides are TGTGCCTTTAGACAGGGAAATCAGCCCCAGCATTTT.

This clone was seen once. The CDR3 here is CASSLGAGTEYTF. The CDR3, as DNA: TGTGCCAGCAGCTTAGGGGCAGGGACGGAATACACCTTC. V is TRBV11-2 and J is TRBJ1-2; D is perhaps TRBD1 (5 bases). Trimming removed 1 base from V and 11 bases from J, with 14 bases in between. CDR1 and CDR2 from the germline V gene are SGHAT and FQNNGV. This CDR3 is 13 amino acids long. Together with reference TRBV11-2 and TRBJ1-2, the CDR3 gives the full variable domain: EAGVAQSPRYKIIEKRQSVAFWCNPISGHATLYWYQQILGQGPKLLIQFQNNGVVDDSQLPKDRFSAERLKGVDSTLKIQPAKLEDSAVYLCASSLGAGTEYTFGSGTRLTVV.

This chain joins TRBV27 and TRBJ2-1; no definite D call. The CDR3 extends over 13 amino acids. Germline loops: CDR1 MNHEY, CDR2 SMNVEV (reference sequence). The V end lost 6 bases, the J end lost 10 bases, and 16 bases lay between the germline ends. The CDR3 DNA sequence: TGTGCCAGCAGATCGGGCAGTAATTACGAGCAGTTCTTC. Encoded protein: CASRSGSNYEQFF.

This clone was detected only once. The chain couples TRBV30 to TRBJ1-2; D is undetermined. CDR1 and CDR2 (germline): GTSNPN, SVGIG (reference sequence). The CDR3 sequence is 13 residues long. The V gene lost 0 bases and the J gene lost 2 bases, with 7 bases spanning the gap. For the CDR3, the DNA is TGTGCCTGGAGTGTCGTAGGGAACTATGGCTACACCTTC. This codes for CAWSVVGNYGYTF.

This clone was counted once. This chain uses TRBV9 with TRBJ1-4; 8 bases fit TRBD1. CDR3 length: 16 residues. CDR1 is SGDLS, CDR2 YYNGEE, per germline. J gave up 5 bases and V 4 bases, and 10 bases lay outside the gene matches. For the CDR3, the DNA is TGTGCCAGCAGCAGGGGACAGGTCCCTCCCAATGAAAAACTGTTTTTT. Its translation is CASSRGQVPPNEKLFF.

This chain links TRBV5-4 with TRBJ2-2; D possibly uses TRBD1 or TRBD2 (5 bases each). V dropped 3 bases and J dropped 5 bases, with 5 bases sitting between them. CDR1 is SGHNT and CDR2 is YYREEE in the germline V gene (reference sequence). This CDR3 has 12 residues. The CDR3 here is CASSWGTGELFF. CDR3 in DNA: TGTGCCAGCAGCTGGGGGACCGGGGAGCTGTTTTTT.

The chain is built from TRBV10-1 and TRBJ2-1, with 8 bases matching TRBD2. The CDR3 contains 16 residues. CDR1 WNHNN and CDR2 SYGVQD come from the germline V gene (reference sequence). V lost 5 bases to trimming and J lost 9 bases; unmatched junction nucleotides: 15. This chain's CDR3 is CASSYNPGLDRGEQFF. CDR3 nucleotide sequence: TGCGCCAGCAGTTACAACCCGGGACTAGATCGGGGTGAGCAGTTCTTC.

CDR3 in DNA: TGTGCCAGCAATGGGATACGGAATTCACCCCTCCACTTT. This encodes CASNGIRNSPLHF. The chain combines TRBV2 with TRBJ1-6; unclear D gene. Germline CDR1 is SNHLY and CDR2 is FYNNEI. The germline V and J ends were trimmed by 7 bases and 7 bases, with 11 bases remaining between them. CDR3 length equals 13 residues.

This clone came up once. CDR3 bases: TGTGTCTCAGGGATGGGGTATGGCTACACCTTC. Translated, it gives CVSGMGYGYTF. The chain carries TRBV19 and TRBJ1-2; D perhaps matches TRBD1 (5 bases). CDR3 length: 11 amino acids. Germline V CDR1 and CDR2: LNHDA, SQIVND (reference sequence).

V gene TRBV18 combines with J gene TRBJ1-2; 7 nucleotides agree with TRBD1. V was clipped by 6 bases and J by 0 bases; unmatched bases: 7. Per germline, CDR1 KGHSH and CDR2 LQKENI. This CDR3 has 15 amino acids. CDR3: CASSQKDRTNYGYTF. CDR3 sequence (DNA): TGTGCCAGCTCGCAAAAGGACAGGACTAACTATGGCTACACCTTC.